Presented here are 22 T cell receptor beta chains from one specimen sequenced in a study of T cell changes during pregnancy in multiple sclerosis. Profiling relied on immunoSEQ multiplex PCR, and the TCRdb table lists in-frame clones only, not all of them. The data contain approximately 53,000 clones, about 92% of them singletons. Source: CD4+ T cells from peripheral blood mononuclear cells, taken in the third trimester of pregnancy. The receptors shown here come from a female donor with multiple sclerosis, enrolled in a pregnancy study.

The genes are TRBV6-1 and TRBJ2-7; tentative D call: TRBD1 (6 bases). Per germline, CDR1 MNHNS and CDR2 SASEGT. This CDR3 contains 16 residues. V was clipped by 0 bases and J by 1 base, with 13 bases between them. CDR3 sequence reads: CASSEAGAAGSYEQYF. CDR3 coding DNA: TGTGCCAGCAGTGAAGCGGGGGCAGCAGGTTCCTACGAGCAGTACTTC.

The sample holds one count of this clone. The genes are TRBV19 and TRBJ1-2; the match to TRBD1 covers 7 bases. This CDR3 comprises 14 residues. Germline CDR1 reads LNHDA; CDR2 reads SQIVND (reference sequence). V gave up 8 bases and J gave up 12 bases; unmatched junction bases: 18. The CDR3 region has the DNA TGTGCCAGTTCTACTCTAGGGGGCGAGACAGGGAACACCTTC. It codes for CASSTLGGETGNTF.

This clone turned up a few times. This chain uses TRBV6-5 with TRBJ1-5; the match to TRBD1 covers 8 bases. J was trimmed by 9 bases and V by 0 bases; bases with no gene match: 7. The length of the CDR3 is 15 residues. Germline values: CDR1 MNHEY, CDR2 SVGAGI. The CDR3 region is CASSYSGQVLGPQHF. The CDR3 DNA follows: TGTGCCAGCAGTTACTCGGGACAGGTTCTTGGGCCCCAGCATTTT.

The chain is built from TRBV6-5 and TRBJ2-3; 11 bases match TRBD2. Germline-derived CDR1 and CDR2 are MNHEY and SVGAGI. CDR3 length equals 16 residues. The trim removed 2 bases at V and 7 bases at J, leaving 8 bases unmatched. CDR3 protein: CASSYLSSGGPNTQYF. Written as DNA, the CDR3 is TGTGCCAGCAGTTACCTATCTAGCGGGGGGCCTAATACGCAGTATTTT.

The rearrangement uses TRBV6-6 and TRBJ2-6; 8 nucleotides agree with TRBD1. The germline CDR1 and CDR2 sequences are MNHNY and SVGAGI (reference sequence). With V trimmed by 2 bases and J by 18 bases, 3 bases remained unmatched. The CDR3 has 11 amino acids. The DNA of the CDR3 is TGTGCCAGCAGTTACCTGGGACAGGAGACTTTC. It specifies CASSYLGQETF.

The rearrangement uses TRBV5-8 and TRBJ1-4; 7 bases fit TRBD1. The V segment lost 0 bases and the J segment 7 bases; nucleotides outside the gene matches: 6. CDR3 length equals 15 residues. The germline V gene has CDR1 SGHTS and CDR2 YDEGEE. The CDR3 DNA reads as TGTGCCAGCAGCTTGGACAGGGGAGGAGGTGAAAAACTGTTTTTT. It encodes CASSLDRGGGEKLFF. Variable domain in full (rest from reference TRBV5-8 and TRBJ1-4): EAGVTQSPTHLIKTRGQQATLRCSPISGHTSVYWYQQALGLGLQFLLWYDEGEERNRGNFPPRFSGRQFPNYSSELNVNALELEDSALYLCASSLDRGGGEKLFFGSGTQLSVL.

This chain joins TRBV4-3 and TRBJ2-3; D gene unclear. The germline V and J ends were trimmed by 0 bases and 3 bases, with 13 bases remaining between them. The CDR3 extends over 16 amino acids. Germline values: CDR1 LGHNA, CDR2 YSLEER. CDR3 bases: TGCGCCAGCAGCCAAGATTCCAGCGTTGGTACAGATACGCAGTATTTT. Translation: CASSQDSSVGTDTQYF.

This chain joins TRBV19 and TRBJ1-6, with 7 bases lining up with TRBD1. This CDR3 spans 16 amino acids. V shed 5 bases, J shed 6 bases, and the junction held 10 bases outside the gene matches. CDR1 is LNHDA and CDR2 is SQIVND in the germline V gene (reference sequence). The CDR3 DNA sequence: TGTGCCAGTAGTCCATGGACAGGCCGCTCTAATTCACCCCTCCACTTT. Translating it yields CASSPWTGRSNSPLHF.

CDR3 in DNA: TGTGCCAGTAGTACGACAGGGAGAGGCTACACCTTC. Translation gives CASSTTGRGYTF. The chain uses TRBV19 and TRBJ1-2; 7 bases are shared with TRBD1. CDR1 and CDR2 from the germline V gene are LNHDA and SQIVND (reference sequence). The J segment lost 8 bases and the V segment lost 4 bases, leaving 4 bases of the junction unmatched. The CDR3 length is 12 residues.

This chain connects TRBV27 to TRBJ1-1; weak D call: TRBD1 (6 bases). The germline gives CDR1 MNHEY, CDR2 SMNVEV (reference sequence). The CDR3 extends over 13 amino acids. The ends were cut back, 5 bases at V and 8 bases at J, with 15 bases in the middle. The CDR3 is CASSTPGAGEAFF. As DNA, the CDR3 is TGTGCCAGCAGTACCCCAGGGGCAGGGGAAGCTTTCTTT.

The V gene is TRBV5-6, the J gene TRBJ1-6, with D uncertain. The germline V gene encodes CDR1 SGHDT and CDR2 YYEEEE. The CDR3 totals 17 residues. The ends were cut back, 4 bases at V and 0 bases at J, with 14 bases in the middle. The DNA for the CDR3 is TGTGCCAGCAGCCCGGGTAGGGCGGGCTCCTATAATTCACCCCTCCACTTT. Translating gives CASSPGRAGSYNSPLHF. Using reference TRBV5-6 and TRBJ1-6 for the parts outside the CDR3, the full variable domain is DAGVTQSPTHLIKTRGQQVTLRCSPKSGHDTVSWYQQALGQGPQFIFQYYEEEERQRGNFPDRFSGHQFPNYSSELNVNALLLGDSALYLCASSPGRAGSYNSPLHFGNGTRLTVT.

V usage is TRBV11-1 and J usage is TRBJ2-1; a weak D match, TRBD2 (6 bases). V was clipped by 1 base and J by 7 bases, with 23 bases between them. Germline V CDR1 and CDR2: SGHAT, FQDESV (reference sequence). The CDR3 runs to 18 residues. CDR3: CASSLVGGSLPSTNEQFF. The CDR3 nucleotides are TGTGCCAGCAGCTTAGTGGGGGGAAGCCTCCCAAGCACTAATGAGCAGTTCTTC.

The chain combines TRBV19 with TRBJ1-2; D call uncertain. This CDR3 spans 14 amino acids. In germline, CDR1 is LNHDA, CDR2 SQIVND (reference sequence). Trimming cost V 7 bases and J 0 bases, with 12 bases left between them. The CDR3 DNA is TGTGCCAGTACCGCGCAGGTGACTAACTATGGCTACACCTTC. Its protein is CASTAQVTNYGYTF.

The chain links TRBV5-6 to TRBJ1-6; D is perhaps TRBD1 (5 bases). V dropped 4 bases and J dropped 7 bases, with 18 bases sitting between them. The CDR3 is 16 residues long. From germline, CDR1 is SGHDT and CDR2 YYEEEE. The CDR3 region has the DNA TGTGCCAGCAGCGGGTTAAGTGGCAGGGTAAATTCACCCCTCCACTTT. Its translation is CASSGLSGRVNSPLHF.

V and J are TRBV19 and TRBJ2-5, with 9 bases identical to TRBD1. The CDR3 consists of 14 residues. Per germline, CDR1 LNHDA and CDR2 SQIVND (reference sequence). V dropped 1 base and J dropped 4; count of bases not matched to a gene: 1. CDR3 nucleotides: TGTGCCAGTAGTATAGGGGGACAGGGAGAGACCCAGTACTTC. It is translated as CASSIGGQGETQYF.

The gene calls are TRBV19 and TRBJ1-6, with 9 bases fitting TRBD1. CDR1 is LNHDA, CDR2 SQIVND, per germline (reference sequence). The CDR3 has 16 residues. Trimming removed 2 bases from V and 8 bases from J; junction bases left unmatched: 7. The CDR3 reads CASSIRDRVWDSPLHF. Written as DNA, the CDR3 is TGTGCCAGTAGTATACGGGACAGGGTCTGGGATTCACCCCTCCACTTT.

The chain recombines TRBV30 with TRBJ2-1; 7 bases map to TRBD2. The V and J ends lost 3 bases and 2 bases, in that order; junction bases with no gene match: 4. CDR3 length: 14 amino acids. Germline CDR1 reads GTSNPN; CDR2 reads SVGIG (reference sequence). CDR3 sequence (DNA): TGTGCCTGGAGGGTCCGGGGGGCCTACAATGAGCAGTTCTTC. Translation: CAWRVRGAYNEQFF.

Written as DNA, the CDR3 is TGTGCCAGCAGCGGCCTTGGAGGTGGCCTAAATCAGCCCCAGCATTTT. Its translation: CASSGLGGGLNQPQHF. The rearrangement joins TRBV7-2 to TRBJ1-5, with D unclear. The germline gives CDR1 SGHTA, CDR2 FQGNSA. CDR3 length equals 16 residues. V dropped 5 bases and J dropped 4 bases, with 18 bases sitting between them.

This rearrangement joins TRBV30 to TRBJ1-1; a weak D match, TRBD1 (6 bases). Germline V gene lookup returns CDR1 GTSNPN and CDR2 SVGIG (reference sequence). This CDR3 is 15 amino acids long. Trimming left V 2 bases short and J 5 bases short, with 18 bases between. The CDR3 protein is CAWSPNLTGRTEAFF. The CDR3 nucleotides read TGTGCCTGGAGTCCAAATTTAACAGGGAGAACTGAAGCTTTCTTT.

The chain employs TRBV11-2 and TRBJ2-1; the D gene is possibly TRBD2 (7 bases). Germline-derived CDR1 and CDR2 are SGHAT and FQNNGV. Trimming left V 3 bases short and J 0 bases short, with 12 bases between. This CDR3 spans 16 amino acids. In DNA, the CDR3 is TGTGCCAGCAGCTTTGGGAGGGGGGGCTCCTACAATGAGCAGTTCTTC. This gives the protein CASSFGRGGSYNEQFF.

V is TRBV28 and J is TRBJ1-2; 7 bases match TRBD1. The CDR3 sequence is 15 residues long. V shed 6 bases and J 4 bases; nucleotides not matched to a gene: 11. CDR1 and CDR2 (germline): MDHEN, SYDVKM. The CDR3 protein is CASSHRQGYGYGYTF. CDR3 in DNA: TGTGCCAGCAGCCACCGACAGGGATATGGCTATGGCTACACCTTC.

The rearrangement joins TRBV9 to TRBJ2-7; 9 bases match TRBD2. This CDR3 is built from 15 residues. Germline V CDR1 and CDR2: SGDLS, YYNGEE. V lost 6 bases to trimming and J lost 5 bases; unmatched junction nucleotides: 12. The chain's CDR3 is CASTSNSGGLHEQYF. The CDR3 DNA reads TGTGCCAGCACCTCAAATAGCGGGGGCCTTCACGAGCAGTACTTC.